The 3 T cell receptor beta chains below all came from one sample that was sequenced in a study of blood T cell repertoires in COVID-19. Assay: immunoSEQ multiplex PCR; the TCRdb copy retains only in-frame clones and omits some. The sample lists some 99,000 clones, over 75% occurring once. Material: peripheral blood. Receptor source: an elderly woman with acute or convalescent COVID-19.

This chain connects TRBV4-3 to TRBJ2-2, with D possibly being TRBD2 (5 bases). CDR1 LGHNA and CDR2 YSLEER come from the germline V gene. The CDR3 length is 14 residues. V gave up 0 bases and J gave up 6 bases, with 8 bases separating them. Written as DNA, the CDR3 is TGCGCCAGCAGCCAAGATAGGCGGGCCGGGGAGCTGTTTTTT. Its protein product is CASSQDRRAGELFF.

As to this clone: Other DNA sequences within the sample encode an identical CDR3. This chain joins TRBV6-2 or TRBV6-3 and TRBJ2-5; perhaps TRBD1 as D (6 bases). The V gene's germline CDR1 is MNHEY and CDR2 SVGEGT. V shed 6 bases and J shed 5 bases, with 13 bases lying between them. The CDR3 runs 13 residues. This chain's CDR3 is CASSPRGRETQYF. DNA of the CDR3: TGTGCCAGCAGCCCCAGGGGTCGGGAGACCCAGTACTTC.

The table lists this clone with a few counts. V gene TRBV4-1 combines with J gene TRBJ1-6, with D perhaps matching TRBD1 (5 bases). In germline, CDR1 is MGHRA, CDR2 YSYEKL. The CDR3 is 20 residues long. Trimming pared 0 bases from V and 0 bases from J, leaving 18 bases between. CDR3 coding DNA: TGCGCCAGCAGCCAAGATCCCGGGCAGGGCGGGAGCTCCTATAATTCACCCCTCCACTTT. As protein: CASSQDPGQGGSSYNSPLHF.